What follows is one T cell receptor (beta chain) and its context. The data are from a study of blood T cell repertoires in COVID-19. Study-level background: Samples of COVID-19 (acute and convalescent) were obtained from the United States, Italy and Spain.

There are 13 residues in the CDR3. The germline V and J ends were trimmed by 6 bases and 4 bases, with 12 bases remaining between them. Germline CDR1 and CDR2: MNHEY and SVGEGT. Original methodology: For nucleated cells, counts were estimated from reference gene primer amplification. TCRdb's copy holds only in-frame clones and misses some; the assay was immunoSEQ multiplex PCR. V, J and clone size are those of that table, while D and trimming were read from the DNA. There are 70,000 or so clones in the sample; roughly 87% occur only once, and around 20% lies in the top ten. The J gene is TRBJ1-1, the V gene TRBV6-2 or TRBV6-3; unclear D gene. Sequencing was carried out using peripheral blood. This TCR came from a woman of 80 years or more with acute or convalescent COVID-19. The DNA for the CDR3 is TGTGCCAGCAGCCTTAGTATGGTCACTGAAGCTTTCTTT. Translation gives CASSLSMVTEAFF.